This record looks at one T cell receptor (beta chain) sequence and its context. The antigen is unknown. This entry comes from a study of Ad26.COV2.S vaccination and SARS-CoV-2 variants. Treatment noted: roughly 20 received Ad26.COV2.S at low or high dose, single or two shots; about five received placebo; per-sample allocation not given. Day 63 after the first injection of vaccine or placebo was the sampling time. In Boston, an adult donor aged 18-55 years took part. An Ad26 vector was used to express Wuhan-strain SARS-CoV-2 spike as the vaccine. The study, taken as a whole, reports: The TCR breadth and depth analyses may have understated or missed part of the total T cell responses. Vaccine recipients posted higher spike-specific TCR breadth than their placebo counterparts.

The CDR3 is 19 amino acids. The germline gives CDR1 SGDLS, CDR2 YYNGEE. Between the trimmed V and J ends, which lost 1 base and 0 bases, there was a span of 22 bases. Using immunoSEQ multiplex PCR, the repertoire was profiled, and TCRdb retains in-frame clones only, with some absent. The data contain some 320,000 clones, just over 85% of them seen just once; the ten biggest clones take up less than 2%. The receptor was derived from a person aged 18 to 65 who received the Ad26.COV2.S COVID-19 vaccine or a placebo. The sequences come from peripheral blood, collected in a trial of Ad26.COV2.S vaccine versus placebo. V and J are TRBV9 and TRBJ1-2, with no clear D. The CDR3 here is CASSVSSNTDGRSNYGYTF. The CDR3 DNA reads TGTGCCAGCAGCGTATCTAGTAATACAGATGGCCGGTCTAACTATGGCTACACCTTC.